This T cell receptor (beta chain) was identified in a study of CD8+CD57+ T cells in acquired aplastic anemia. Study at large: The study obtained an average of around 3.1 ug of DNA from sorted CD4+ and CD8+ cells.

Genomic DNA constituted the template upon which TCR beta VDJ and CDR3 profiling was performed. TCRdb used MiXCR to reprocess the reads, holding one entry per CDR3 protein. The table shows around 150,000 distinct CDR3 sequences, with around 45% occurring only once. Germline lookup yields CDR1 LNHNV and CDR2 YYDKDF (reference sequence). The length of the CDR3 is 15 residues. V lost 3 bases, J lost 1 base, and 10 bases lay in between. J is TRBJ1-5 and V is TRBV15; perhaps TRBD1 as D (5 bases). The clonotype comes from a human donor in good health. The sequencing input was sorted CD4+, CD8+, or CD8+CD57+ T cells (not recorded which) from PBMCs. The CDR3 spells CATSSRGFSNQPQHF. The DNA of the CDR3 is TGTGCCACCAGCAGCCGGGGGTTCAGCAATCAGCCCCAGCATTTT. Full variable domain (remainder filled in from reference TRBV15 and TRBJ1-5): DAMVIQNPRYQVTQFGKPVTLSCSQTLNHNVMYWYQQKSSQAPKLLFHYYDKDFNNEADTPDNFQSRRPNTSFCFLDIRSPGLGDTAMYLCATSSRGFSNQPQHFGDGTRLSIL.